In its sample, the clone carrying this T cell receptor (beta chain) was seen once. Antigen: not known. The CDR3 sequence is 17 residues long. Germline CDR1 and CDR2: SGHRS and YFSETQ. Trimming removed 4 bases from V and 3 bases from J; junction bases left unmatched: 6. The record originates from a study of T cells in localized non-small cell lung cancer. The study's findings and limits: A median around 55 of the top 100 tumor clones appeared in adjacent lung. Patients showing higher blood T cell density tended to see longer overall survival. The study sequenced only one region of the tumor. As a result, intratumor heterogeneity could not be excluded and remains possible.

Clones were read by immunoSEQ multiplex PCR, and TCRdb kept only the in-frame ones, dropping some. The sample lists 20,000 to 25,000 clones, 85% to 90% seen once, with about a sixth in the top ten. The sample consisted of PBMCs, taken before any cancer treatment. The receptor was isolated from a woman aged 35-75 years with stage II squamous cell lung carcinoma. The chain employs TRBV5-1 and TRBJ2-6; 11 bases are a match to TRBD1. The CDR3 nucleotides are TGCGCCAGCAGCCCAAGGACAGGGGGCGGTGGGGCCAACGTCCTGACTTTC. Translated, it gives CASSPRTGGGGANVLTF.